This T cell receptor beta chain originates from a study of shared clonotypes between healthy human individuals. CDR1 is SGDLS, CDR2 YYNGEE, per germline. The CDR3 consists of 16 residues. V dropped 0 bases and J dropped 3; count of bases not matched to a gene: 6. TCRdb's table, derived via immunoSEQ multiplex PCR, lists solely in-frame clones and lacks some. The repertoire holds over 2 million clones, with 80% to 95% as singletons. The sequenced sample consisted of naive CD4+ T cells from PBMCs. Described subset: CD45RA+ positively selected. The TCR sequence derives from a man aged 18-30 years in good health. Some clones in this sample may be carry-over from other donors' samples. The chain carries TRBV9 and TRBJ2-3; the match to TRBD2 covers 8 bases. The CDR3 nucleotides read TGTGCCAGCAGCGTAGGAGCACTAGCGGCGACAGATACGCAGTATTTT. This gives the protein CASSVGALAATDTQYF.